This T cell receptor (beta chain) was captured by sequencing in a study of blood T cell repertoires in COVID-19. Profiling relied on immunoSEQ multiplex PCR, and the TCRdb table lists in-frame clones only, not all of them. The data hold 200,000 or so clones, with about four fifths observed a single time. Trimming cost V 0 bases and J 7 bases, with 10 bases left between them. Germline CDR1 SGHRS, CDR2 YFSETQ. The CDR3 covers 13 residues. The chain carries TRBV5-1 and TRBJ1-1; perhaps TRBD1 as D (5 bases). The sequence came from a woman of 80 years or more with COVID-19, enrolled during active disease. Sequencing used peripheral blood. The DNA of the CDR3 is TGCGCCAGCAGCTTGGCGGGGGGAGTTGAAGCTTTCTTT. Protein product: CASSLAGGVEAFF.